A single sample is the source of the 22 T cell receptor beta chains below, sequenced in a study of T cells in Graves' hyperthyroidism and ophthalmopathy. TCR beta CDR3 regions were amplified from RNA transcripts. RT-PCR in the first round (using the HTBI primer set) targeted the TCR CDR3. MiXCR, applied by TCRdb to the multiplex PCR reads, yields one record per CDR3 protein. The sample records a few hundred thousand distinct CDR3 sequences, 12% to 15% being singletons. Material: blood. The receptors were gathered from a woman aged 45-60 years with Graves' hyperthyroidism that later progressed to Graves' ophthalmopathy.

CDR3 bases: TGTGCCACCAGCAGTTATCCCGGGACAGGGAATGAGCAGTTCTTC. Residues: CATSSYPGTGNEQFF. The gene calls are TRBV15 and TRBJ2-1, with 9 bases lining up with TRBD1. The CDR3 has 15 amino acids. Losses at the gene ends were 3 bases for V and 7 bases for J; bases not matched to a gene: 7. Germline CDR1 and CDR2: LNHNV and YYDKDF (reference sequence).

This clonotype appeared many times. The rearrangement joins TRBV25-1 to TRBJ2-2; 8 bases line up with TRBD1. The V gene's germline CDR1 is MGHDK and CDR2 SYGVNS. V lost 6 bases and J lost 1; bases outside the gene matches: 7. The CDR3 totals 16 residues. The CDR3 reads CASSFGTGWNTGELFF. CDR3 sequence (DNA): TGTGCCAGCAGCTTCGGGACAGGATGGAACACCGGGGAGCTGTTTTTT.

This clonotype was picked up many times. This chain links TRBV13 with TRBJ2-7, with TRBD2 matching over 10 bases. This CDR3 contains 17 residues. V gave up 3 bases and J gave up 5 bases; unmatched junction bases: 13. From germline, CDR1 is PRHDT and CDR2 FYEKMQ (reference sequence). Here the CDR3 DNA reads TGTGCCAGCAGCTTCTCCAGAGACGGGACTAGCGATCACGAGCAGTACTTC. The encoded protein is CASSFSRDGTSDHEQYF.

V is TRBV6-6 and J is TRBJ2-1, with TRBD2 identical over 9 bases. The CDR3 sequence is 16 residues long. In germline, CDR1 is MNHNY, CDR2 SVGAGI (reference sequence). The V segment lost 2 bases and the J segment 0 bases; nucleotides outside the gene matches: 2. CDR3 protein: CASSYLAGSSYNEQFF. DNA of the CDR3: TGTGCCAGCAGTTACCTAGCGGGGTCCTCCTACAATGAGCAGTTCTTC.

The sample holds many counts of this clonotype. DNA of the CDR3: TGTGCCAGCAGTTTAGCCGGGAACACGCAGTATTTT. Translated: CASSLAGNTQYF. The chain recombines TRBV28 with TRBJ2-3; TRBD2 might be the D (5 bases). Per germline, CDR1 MDHEN and CDR2 SYDVKM. Trimming left V 2 bases short and J 9 bases short, with 9 bases between. The CDR3 covers 12 residues.

The rearrangement links TRBV5-1 to TRBJ1-6; TRBD1 matches at 7 bases. This CDR3 spans 15 amino acids. Germline loops: CDR1 SGHRS, CDR2 YFSETQ. Unmatched junction bases numbered 4, after V lost 0 bases and J lost 7 bases. CDR3 coding DNA: TGCGCCAGCAGCTTGGCTCTCAGGGGGAATTCACCCCTCCACTTT. This gives the protein CASSLALRGNSPLHF.

This clonotype was seen only a few times. This chain links TRBV9 with TRBJ1-2; the D is unclear. Germline CDR1 is SGDLS and CDR2 is YYNGEE. The CDR3 length is 13 residues. V was cut by 0 bases and J by 4 bases, with 7 bases left in between. CDR3 bases: TGTGCCAGCAGCGTAGAAGGGCCCTATGGCTACACCTTC. This encodes CASSVEGPYGYTF.

At least ten counts were recorded for this clonotype. The J gene is TRBJ1-6, the V gene TRBV7-9; possibly TRBD1 for D (5 bases). The CDR3 extends over 12 amino acids. Germline CDR1 SEHNR, CDR2 FQNEAQ (reference sequence). V was shortened by 2 bases and J by 12 bases, with 8 bases between the two germline ends. This CDR3 reads CASSLFTGPLHF. The CDR3 bases are TGTGCCAGCAGCTTATTCACAGGACCCCTCCACTTT.

This clonotype was counted a few times. The chain is built from TRBV6-4 and TRBJ1-6; D is uncertain. The CDR3 is made up of 16 amino acids. V lost 0 bases and J lost 7, with 13 bases in between. CDR1 is MRHNA and CDR2 is SNTAGT in the germline V gene. DNA for the CDR3: TGTGCCAGCAGTGACTCTTTGCTGGGGAGGAATTCACCCCTCCACTTT. Residues: CASSDSLLGRNSPLHF.

Many counts were recorded for this clonotype. The chain uses TRBV6-2 or TRBV6-3 and TRBJ2-1; the D is unclear. This CDR3 contains 15 residues. With 8 bases removed from V and 4 bases from J, the gap between germline ends came to 18 bases. Germline values: CDR1 MNHEY, CDR2 SVGEGT. CDR3 nucleotide sequence: TGTGCCAGCTACTCACGGGCCAGGATTTACAATGAGCAGTTCTTC. Amino acid sequence: CASYSRARIYNEQFF.

This clonotype was seen only a few times. This sequence joins TRBV29-1 and TRBJ1-2; 9 bases map to TRBD1. The V gene end was trimmed by 7 bases and the J gene end by 0 bases; junction bases not matched to a gene: 6. CDR3 length equals 14 residues. The germline CDR1 and CDR2 sequences are SQVTM and ANQGSEA. The CDR3 DNA reads TGCAGCGGGGGACAGGGAGGGCCTAACTATGGCTACACCTTC. Amino acids: CSGGQGGPNYGYTF.

This clonotype was observed a few times. The chain is built from TRBV4-1 and TRBJ2-5; TRBD2 matches at 13 bases. V lost 3 bases and J lost 3; bases outside the gene matches: 4. CDR1 and CDR2 from the germline V gene are MGHRA and YSYEKL. This CDR3 region has 16 residues. DNA of the CDR3: TGCGCCAGCAGCCACCTTGGACTAGCGGGAGAAGAGACCCAGTACTTC. Protein product: CASSHLGLAGEETQYF.

This clonotype was seen many times. The chain uses TRBV19 and TRBJ1-1; possibly TRBD1 for D (5 bases). V was shortened by 3 bases and J by 5 bases, with 13 bases between the two germline ends. The germline gives CDR1 LNHDA, CDR2 SQIVND (reference sequence). The CDR3 spans 14 residues. The CDR3 nucleotides are TGTGCCAGTAGTATGCGGGACGCAGCGACTGAAGCTTTCTTT. Its translation: CASSMRDAATEAFF.

This chain links TRBV4-1 with TRBJ2-3; TRBD2 matches at 8 bases. The CDR3 runs 15 residues. Germline V CDR1 and CDR2: MGHRA, YSYEKL. The J segment lost 4 bases and the V segment lost 0 bases, leaving 3 bases of the junction unmatched. Here the CDR3 reads CASSQDRGGPDTQYF. CDR3 DNA sequence: TGCGCCAGCAGCCAAGATCGGGGGGGGCCAGATACGCAGTATTTT.

In its sample, this clonotype was seen many times. The J gene is TRBJ2-2, the V gene TRBV19; 7 bases line up with TRBD2. This CDR3 is built from 15 residues. The germline CDR1 and CDR2 sequences are LNHDA and SQIVND (reference sequence). Germline trimming cut 2 bases from V and 7 bases from J; bases unmatched to any gene: 7. For the CDR3, the DNA is TGTGCCAGTAGTATACGCGGGAGCCCTGGCGGGGAGCTGTTTTTT. Encoded protein: CASSIRGSPGGELFF.

There are many counts of this clonotype. This rearrangement joins TRBV2 to TRBJ2-5, with 10 bases that match TRBD1. CDR1 is SNHLY, CDR2 FYNNEI, per germline. The CDR3 sequence is 13 residues long. The V gene end was trimmed by 6 bases and the J gene end by 4 bases; junction bases not matched to a gene: 2. CDR3 protein: CASSGDRGETQYF. The CDR3 nucleotides read TGTGCCAGCAGCGGGGACAGGGGAGAGACCCAGTACTTC.

This clonotype occurred many times. J is TRBJ1-1 and V is TRBV20-1; D remains ambiguous. Germline CDR1 is DFQATT and CDR2 is SNEGSKA (reference sequence). V was cut by 1 base and J by 7 bases, with 10 bases left in between. The CDR3 consists of 12 residues. DNA for the CDR3: TGCAGTGCTAGAGTGGATGATGGTGAAGCTTTCTTT. Translated, it gives CSARVDDGEAFF.

There are many counts of this clonotype. J is TRBJ2-7 and V is TRBV18; the D call may be TRBD1 or TRBD2 (5 bases each). The germline gives CDR1 KGHSH, CDR2 LQKENI. The V end was cut by 6 bases, the J end by 4 bases, with 19 bases between. The CDR3 has 15 amino acids. This CDR3 is CASSEGTPERYEQYF. Written as DNA, the CDR3 is TGTGCCAGCTCTGAGGGGACGCCGGAGAGGTACGAGCAGTACTTC.

This clonotype was detected ten times or more. This chain's CDR3 is CASSLYAGAPHNEQFF. The DNA for the CDR3 is TGTGCCAGCAGCTTATATGCGGGAGCACCCCACAATGAGCAGTTCTTC. The rearrangement links TRBV7-3 to TRBJ2-1, with 7 nucleotides matching TRBD2. The CDR3 consists of 16 residues. The trim removed 2 bases at V and 5 bases at J, leaving 9 bases unmatched. CDR1 is SGHTA and CDR2 is FQGTGA in the germline V gene.

This clonotype was seen a few times. The chain employs TRBV15 and TRBJ2-7; D is unresolved. Germline V CDR1 and CDR2: LNHNV, YYDKDF (reference sequence). The CDR3 is 15 residues long. Trimming pared 5 bases from V and 5 bases from J, leaving 19 bases between. The CDR3 region has the DNA TGTGCCACCAGCCCCAGACGCATCCCTAACAACGAGCAGTACTTC. Translated, it gives CATSPRRIPNNEQYF.

This clonotype was picked up many times. The rearrangement uses TRBV24-1 and TRBJ2-3; maybe TRBD2 (5 bases). Germline-derived CDR1 and CDR2 are KGHDR and SFDVKD. V was cut by 0 bases and J by 7 bases, with 19 bases left in between. This CDR3 comprises 17 residues. The CDR3 bases are TGTGCCACCAGTGATTTGCCGGGGATCAACCGCCCTCATACGCAGTATTTT. Protein product: CATSDLPGINRPHTQYF.

In this sample, this clonotype turned up many times. The genes are TRBV20-1 and TRBJ2-7; D is ambiguous. With 2 bases removed from V and 0 bases from J, the gap between germline ends came to 20 bases. Germline loops: CDR1 DFQATT, CDR2 SNEGSKA (reference sequence). The CDR3 totals 17 residues. DNA for the CDR3: TGCAGTGCTAGACCCCTCCGTCTGGATTCAATCTCCTACGAGCAGTACTTC. It codes for CSARPLRLDSISYEQYF.